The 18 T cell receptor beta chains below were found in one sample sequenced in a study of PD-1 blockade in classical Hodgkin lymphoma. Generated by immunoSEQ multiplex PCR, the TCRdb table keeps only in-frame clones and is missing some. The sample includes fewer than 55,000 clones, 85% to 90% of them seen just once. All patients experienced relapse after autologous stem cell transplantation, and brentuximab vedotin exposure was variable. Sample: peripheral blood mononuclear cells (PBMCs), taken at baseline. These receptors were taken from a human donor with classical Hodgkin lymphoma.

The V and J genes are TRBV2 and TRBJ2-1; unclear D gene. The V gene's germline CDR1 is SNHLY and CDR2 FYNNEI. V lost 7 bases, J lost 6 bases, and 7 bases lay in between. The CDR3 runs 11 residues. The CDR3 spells CASMGTNEQFF. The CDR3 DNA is TGTGCCAGCATGGGTACCAATGAGCAGTTCTTC.

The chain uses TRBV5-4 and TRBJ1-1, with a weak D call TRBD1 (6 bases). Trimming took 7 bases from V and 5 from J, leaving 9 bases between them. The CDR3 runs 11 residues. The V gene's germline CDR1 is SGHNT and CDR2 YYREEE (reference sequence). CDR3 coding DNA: TGTGCCAGCCGGGGGGCTACTGAAGCTTTCTTT. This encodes CASRGATEAFF.

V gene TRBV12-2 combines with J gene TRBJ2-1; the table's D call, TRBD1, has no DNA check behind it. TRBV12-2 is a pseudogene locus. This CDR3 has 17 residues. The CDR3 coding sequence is TGTGCAAGTCGCTTAGGAGTCCTCCCAGGGTGGTACGGTGAGCAGTTCTTC. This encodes CASRLGVLPGWYGEQFF.

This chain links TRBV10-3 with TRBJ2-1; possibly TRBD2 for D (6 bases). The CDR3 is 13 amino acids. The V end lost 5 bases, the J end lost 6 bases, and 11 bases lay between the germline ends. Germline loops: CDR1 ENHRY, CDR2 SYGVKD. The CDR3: CAISSGLGNEQFF. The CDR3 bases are TGTGCCATCAGTAGCGGGTTGGGCAATGAGCAGTTCTTC.

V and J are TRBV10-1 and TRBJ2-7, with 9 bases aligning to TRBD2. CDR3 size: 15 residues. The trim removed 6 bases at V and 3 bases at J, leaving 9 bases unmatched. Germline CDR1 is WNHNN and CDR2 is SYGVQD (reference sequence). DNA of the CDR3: TGCGCCAGCAGATATACCGGGACTAGCAGCTACGAGCAGTACTTC. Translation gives CASRYTGTSSYEQYF.

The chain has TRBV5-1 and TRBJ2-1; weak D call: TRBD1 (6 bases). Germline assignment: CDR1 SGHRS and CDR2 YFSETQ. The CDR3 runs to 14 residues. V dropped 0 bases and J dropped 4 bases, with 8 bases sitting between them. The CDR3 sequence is CASSLGTEYNEQFF. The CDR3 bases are TGCGCCAGCAGCTTGGGGACAGAATACAATGAGCAGTTCTTC.

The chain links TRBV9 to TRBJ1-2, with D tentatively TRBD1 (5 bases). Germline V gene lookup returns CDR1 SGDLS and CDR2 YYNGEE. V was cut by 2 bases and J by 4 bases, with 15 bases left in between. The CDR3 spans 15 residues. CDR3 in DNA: TGTGCCAGCAGCGTCGGGGCCGGGGCCGGCTATGGCTACACCTTC. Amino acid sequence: CASSVGAGAGYGYTF.

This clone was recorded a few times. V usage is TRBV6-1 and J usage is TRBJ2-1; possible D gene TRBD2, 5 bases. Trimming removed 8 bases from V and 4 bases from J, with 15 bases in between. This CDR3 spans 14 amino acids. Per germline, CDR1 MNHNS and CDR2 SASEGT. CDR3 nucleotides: TGTGCCAGCGCAGCGGTCTCGGAGTACAATGAGCAGTTCTTC. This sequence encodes CASAAVSEYNEQFF.

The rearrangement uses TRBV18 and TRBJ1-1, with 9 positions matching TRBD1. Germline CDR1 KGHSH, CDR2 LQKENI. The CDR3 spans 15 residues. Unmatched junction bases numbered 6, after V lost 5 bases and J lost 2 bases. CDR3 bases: TGTGCCAGCTCAATAAAAACAGGGGGCAACACTGAAGCTTTCTTT. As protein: CASSIKTGGNTEAFF.

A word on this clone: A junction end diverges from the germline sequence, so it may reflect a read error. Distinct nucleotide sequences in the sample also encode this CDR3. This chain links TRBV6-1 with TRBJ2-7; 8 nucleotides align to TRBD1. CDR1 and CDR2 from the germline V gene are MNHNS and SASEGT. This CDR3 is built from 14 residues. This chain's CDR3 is CASSEGTGPYEQYF. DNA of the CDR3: TGTGCCAGCAGCGAAGGGACAGGTCCTTACGAGCAGTACTTC.

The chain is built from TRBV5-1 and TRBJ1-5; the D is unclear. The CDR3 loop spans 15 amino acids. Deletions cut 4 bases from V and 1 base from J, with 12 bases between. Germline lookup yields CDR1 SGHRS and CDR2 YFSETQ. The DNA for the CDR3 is TGCGCCAGCAGCCCACGGGGAGGGAGCAATCAGCCCCAGCATTTT. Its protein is CASSPRGGSNQPQHF.

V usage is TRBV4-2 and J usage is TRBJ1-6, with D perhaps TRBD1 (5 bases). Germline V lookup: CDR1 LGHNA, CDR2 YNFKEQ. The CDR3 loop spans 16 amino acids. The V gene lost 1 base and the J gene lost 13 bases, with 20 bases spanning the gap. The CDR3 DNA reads TGTGCCAGCAGCCAAGTCCAGGGCAGTATTATGGCGCCCCTCCACTTT. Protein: CASSQVQGSIMAPLHF.

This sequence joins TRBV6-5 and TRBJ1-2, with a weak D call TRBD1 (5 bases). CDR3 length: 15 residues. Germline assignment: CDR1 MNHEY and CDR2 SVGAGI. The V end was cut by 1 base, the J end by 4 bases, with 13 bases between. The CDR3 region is CASSYFPGWSYGYTF. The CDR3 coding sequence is TGTGCCAGCAGTTACTTCCCAGGGTGGAGCTATGGCTACACCTTC.

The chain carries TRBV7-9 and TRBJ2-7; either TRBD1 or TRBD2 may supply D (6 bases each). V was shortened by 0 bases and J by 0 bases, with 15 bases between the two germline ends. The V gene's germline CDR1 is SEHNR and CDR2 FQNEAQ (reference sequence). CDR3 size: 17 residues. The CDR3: CASSLASGGVLSYEQYF. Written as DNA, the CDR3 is TGTGCCAGCAGCTTAGCCTCCGGGGGCGTCCTCTCCTACGAGCAGTACTTC.

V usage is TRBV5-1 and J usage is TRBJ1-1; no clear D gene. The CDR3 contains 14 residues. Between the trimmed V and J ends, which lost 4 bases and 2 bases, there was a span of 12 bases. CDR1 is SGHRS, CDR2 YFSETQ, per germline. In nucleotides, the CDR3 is TGCGCCAGCAGCGCCGTTCGGGAAAACACTGAAGCTTTCTTT. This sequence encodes CASSAVRENTEAFF.

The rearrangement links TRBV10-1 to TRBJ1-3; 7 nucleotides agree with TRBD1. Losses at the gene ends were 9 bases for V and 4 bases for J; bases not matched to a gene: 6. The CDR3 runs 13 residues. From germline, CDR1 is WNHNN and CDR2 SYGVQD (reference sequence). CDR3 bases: TGCGCCAGTAGGGACAGCGTAGGAAACACCATATATTTT. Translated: CASRDSVGNTIYF.

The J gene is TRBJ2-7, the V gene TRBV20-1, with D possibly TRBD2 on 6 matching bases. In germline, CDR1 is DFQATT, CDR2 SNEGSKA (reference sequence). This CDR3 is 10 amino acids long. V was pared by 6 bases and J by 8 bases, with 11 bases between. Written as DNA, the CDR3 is TGCAGTGCCAGCCTAGCGCAGCAGTACTTC. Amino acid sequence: CSASLAQQYF.

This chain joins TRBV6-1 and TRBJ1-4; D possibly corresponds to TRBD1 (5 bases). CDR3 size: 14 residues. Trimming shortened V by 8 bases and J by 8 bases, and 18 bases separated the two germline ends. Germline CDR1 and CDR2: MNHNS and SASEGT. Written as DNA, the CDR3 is TGTGCCAGCGACGGCGGGGGGATTGGGGAAAAACTGTTTTTT. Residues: CASDGGGIGEKLFF.